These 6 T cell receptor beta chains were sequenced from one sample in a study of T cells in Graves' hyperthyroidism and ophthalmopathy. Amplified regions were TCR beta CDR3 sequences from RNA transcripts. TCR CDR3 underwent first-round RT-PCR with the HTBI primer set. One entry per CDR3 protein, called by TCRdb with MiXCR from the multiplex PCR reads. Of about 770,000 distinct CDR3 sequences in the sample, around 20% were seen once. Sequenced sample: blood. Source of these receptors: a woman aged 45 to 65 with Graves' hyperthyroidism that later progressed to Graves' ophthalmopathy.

CDR3 DNA sequence: TGTGCCAGCAGCCCTGGGAAGGGCACTGAAGCTTTCTTT. It translates to CASSPGKGTEAFF. This chain links TRBV14 with TRBJ1-1; D remains ambiguous. V was pared by 4 bases and J by 4 bases, with 10 bases between. CDR1 SGHDN and CDR2 FVKESK come from the germline V gene. The CDR3 runs 13 residues.

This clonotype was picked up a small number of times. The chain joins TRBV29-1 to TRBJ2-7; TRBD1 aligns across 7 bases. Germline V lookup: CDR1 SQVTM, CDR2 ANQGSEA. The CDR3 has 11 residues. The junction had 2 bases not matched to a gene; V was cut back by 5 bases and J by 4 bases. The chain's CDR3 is CSVLTGYEQYF. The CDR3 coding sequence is TGCAGCGTTCTGACAGGGTACGAGCAGTACTTC.

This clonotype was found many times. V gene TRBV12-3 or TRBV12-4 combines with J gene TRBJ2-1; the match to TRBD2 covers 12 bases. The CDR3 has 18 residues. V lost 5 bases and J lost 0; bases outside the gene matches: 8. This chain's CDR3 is CASSGRLAGESSYNEQFF. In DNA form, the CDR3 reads TGTGCCAGCAGTGGGAGACTAGCGGGGGAGAGCTCCTACAATGAGCAGTTCTTC.

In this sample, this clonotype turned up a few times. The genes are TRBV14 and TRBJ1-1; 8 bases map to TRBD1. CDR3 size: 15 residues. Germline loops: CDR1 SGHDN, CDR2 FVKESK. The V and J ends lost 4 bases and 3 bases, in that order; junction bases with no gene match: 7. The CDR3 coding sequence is TGTGCCAGCAGCCTACGGACAGGGCCCCACACTGAAGCTTTCTTT. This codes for CASSLRTGPHTEAFF.

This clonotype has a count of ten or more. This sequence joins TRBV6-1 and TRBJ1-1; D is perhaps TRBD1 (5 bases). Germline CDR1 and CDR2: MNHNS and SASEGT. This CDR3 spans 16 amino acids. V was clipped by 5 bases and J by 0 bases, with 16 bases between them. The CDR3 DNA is TGTGCCAGCAGTAGACCAGGACAAACAATGAACACTGAAGCTTTCTTT. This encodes CASSRPGQTMNTEAFF.

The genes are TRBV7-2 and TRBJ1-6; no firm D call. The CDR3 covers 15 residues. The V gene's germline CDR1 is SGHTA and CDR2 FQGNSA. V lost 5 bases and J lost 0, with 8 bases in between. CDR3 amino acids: CASSTRSSYNSPLHF. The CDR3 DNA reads TGTGCCAGCAGCACTCGGAGCTCCTATAATTCACCCCTCCACTTT.